Below, 24 T cell receptor beta chains from the same sample are listed, as sequenced in a study of cytomegalovirus exposure and HLA in healthy donors. This table comes from immunoSEQ multiplex PCR, and its TCRdb copy is limited to in-frame clones, with some not included. Of fewer than 70,000 clones in the sample, roughly 90% were seen once. Input material: PBMCs. These receptors were collected from a man aged 18 to 29 in good health and CMV-seronegative.

V usage is TRBV29-1 and J usage is TRBJ2-3; a possible D gene is TRBD1 (5 bases). This CDR3 is built from 13 residues. The germline V and J ends were trimmed by 1 base and 2 bases, with 7 bases remaining between them. The germline V gene encodes CDR1 SQVTM and CDR2 ANQGSEA. In DNA form, the CDR3 reads TGCAGCGTTGAAGGCAGGGCCACAGATACGCAGTATTTT. This gives the protein CSVEGRATDTQYF.

A note on this clone: The sample carries other DNA sequences with the same CDR3. The chain joins TRBV18 to TRBJ1-3, with D possibly being TRBD1 (5 bases). The CDR3 consists of 14 residues. Trimming stripped 1 base from V and 1 base from J, with 5 bases between. CDR1 KGHSH and CDR2 LQKENI come from the germline V gene. The CDR3 loop reads CASSPQGSGNTIYF. CDR3 nucleotides: TGTGCCAGCTCACCACAGGGGTCTGGAAACACCATATATTTT. Drawing the rest from reference TRBV18 and TRBJ1-3, the complete variable domain is NAGVMQNPRHLVRRRGQEARLRCSPMKGHSHVYWYRQLPEEGLKFMVYLQKENIIDESGMPKERFSAEFPKEGPSILRIQQVVRGDSAAYFCASSPQGSGNTIYFGEGSWLTVV.

This chain links TRBV5-6 with TRBJ2-7; possibly TRBD2 for D (7 bases). This CDR3 is 16 amino acids long. The V end lost 4 bases, the J end lost 2 bases, and 19 bases lay between the germline ends. Germline values: CDR1 SGHDT, CDR2 YYEEEE. Here the CDR3 DNA reads TGTGCCAGCAGCAGGCGGGGGCGGCGGGAGACCTACGAGCAGTACTTC. It translates to CASSRRGRRETYEQYF.

This chain connects TRBV19 to TRBJ2-1; 12 positions match TRBD2. The CDR3 is 16 residues long. Germline trimming cut 4 bases from V and 7 bases from J; bases unmatched to any gene: 8. The V gene's germline CDR1 is LNHDA and CDR2 SQIVND (reference sequence). The CDR3 DNA is TGTGCCAGTAGTACCATCACTCTAGCGGGGGGGAATGAGCAGTTCTTC. The encoded protein is CASSTITLAGGNEQFF.

The chain recombines TRBV2 with TRBJ1-1; a possible D gene is TRBD1 (6 bases). This CDR3 has 13 residues. V lost 7 bases and J lost 0, with 9 bases in between. Germline V CDR1 and CDR2: SNHLY, FYNNEI. The CDR3 bases are TGTGCCAGCATCGGACAGATGAACACTGAAGCTTTCTTT. This gives the protein CASIGQMNTEAFF. Together with reference TRBV2 and TRBJ1-1, the CDR3 gives the full variable domain: EPEVTQTPSHQVTQMGQEVILRCVPISNHLYFYWYRQILGQKVEFLVSFYNNEISEKSEIFDDQFSVERPDGSNFTLKIRSTKLEDSAMYFCASIGQMNTEAFFGQGTRLTVV.

In its sample, this clone was seen many times. The gene calls are TRBV6-4 and TRBJ2-2; TRBD2 aligns across 11 bases. Per germline, CDR1 MRHNA and CDR2 SNTAGT. J gave up 3 bases and V 6 bases, and 3 bases lay outside the gene matches. This CDR3 spans 15 amino acids. CDR3 loop: CASSLLAGDTGELFF. CDR3 nucleotide sequence: TGTGCCAGCAGCCTACTAGCGGGAGACACCGGGGAGCTGTTTTTT.

This chain links TRBV5-1 with TRBJ2-7; 8 bases line up with TRBD2. After removal of 5 bases from V and 3 bases from J, the junction contained 4 bases not matched to a gene. The CDR3 contains 13 residues. Germline values: CDR1 SGHRS, CDR2 YFSETQ. CDR3 amino acids: CASRHSGDYEQYF. CDR3 nucleotides: TGCGCCAGCAGACATAGCGGGGACTACGAGCAGTACTTC.

This rearrangement joins TRBV28 to TRBJ2-7, with 10 bases that match TRBD1. From germline, CDR1 is MDHEN and CDR2 SYDVKM. The CDR3 covers 17 residues. The V gene end was trimmed by 4 bases and the J gene end by 3 bases; junction bases not matched to a gene: 12. The CDR3 here is CASSSQRTGGPLYEQYF. The CDR3 DNA follows: TGTGCCAGCAGTTCCCAAAGGACAGGGGGTCCCCTCTACGAGCAGTACTTC.

The CDR3 protein is CASSHQRGEKLFF. The CDR3 bases are TGTGCCAGCAGCCACCAACGGGGTGAAAAACTGTTTTTT. J is TRBJ1-4 and V is TRBV14; D is uncertain. V was pared by 3 bases and J by 7 bases, with 9 bases between. The germline V gene has CDR1 SGHDN and CDR2 FVKESK. The CDR3 runs 13 residues. Complete variable domain (other parts from reference TRBV14 and TRBJ1-4): EAGVTQFPSHSVIEKGQTVTLRCDPISGHDNLYWYRRVMGKEIKFLLHFVKESKQDESGMPNNRFLAERTGGTYSTLKVQPAELEDSGVYFCASSHQRGEKLFFGSGTQLSVL.

The genes are TRBV5-6 and TRBJ1-5; D uncertain. With 1 base removed from V and 6 bases from J, the gap between germline ends came to 8 bases. This CDR3 region has 13 residues. Germline V gives CDR1 SGHDT, CDR2 YYEEEE. The CDR3 here is CASSLSEGQPQHF. The CDR3 bases are TGTGCCAGCAGCTTGTCTGAGGGTCAGCCCCAGCATTTT.

The chain combines TRBV5-6 with TRBJ2-7, with a weak D call TRBD2 (6 bases). The V gene lost 4 bases and the J gene lost 0 bases, with 14 bases spanning the gap. Germline CDR1 reads SGHDT; CDR2 reads YYEEEE. This CDR3 has 15 amino acids. CDR3 sequence reads: CASSKPSVDSYEQYF. In DNA, the CDR3 is TGTGCCAGCAGCAAGCCTAGCGTTGACTCCTACGAGCAGTACTTC.

V is TRBV7-9 and J is TRBJ2-7; 11 bases match TRBD2. With 0 bases clipped from V and 5 bases from J, the junction kept 3 bases outside the gene matches. This CDR3 contains 15 residues. Germline CDR1 and CDR2: SEHNR and FQNEAQ (reference sequence). CDR3 loop: CASSLARLAGNEQYF. DNA for the CDR3: TGTGCCAGCAGCTTAGCCCGACTAGCGGGAAACGAGCAGTACTTC.

The V and J genes are TRBV7-8 and TRBJ2-3, with 8 bases lining up with TRBD2. Germline assignment: CDR1 SGHVS and CDR2 FQNEAQ. V lost 3 bases to trimming and J lost 1 base; unmatched junction nucleotides: 9. The CDR3 loop spans 17 amino acids. The CDR3 region is CASSFRATSGGTDTQYF. In DNA, the CDR3 is TGTGCCAGCAGCTTCCGCGCCACTAGCGGTGGCACAGATACGCAGTATTTT. The full variable domain, completed using reference TRBV7-8 and TRBJ2-3, is GAGVSQSPRYKVAKRGQDVALRCDPISGHVSLFWYQQALGQGPEFLTYFQNEAQLDKSGLPSDRFFAERPEGSVSTLKIQRTQQEDSAVYLCASSFRATSGGTDTQYFGPGTRLTVL.

This clone was counted a single time. This chain joins TRBV6-1 and TRBJ1-2, with 7 positions matching TRBD1. CDR1 and CDR2 (germline): MNHNS, SASEGT. CDR3 size: 12 residues. Trimming took 7 bases from V and 4 from J; bases not matched to a gene: 3. CDR3 sequence reads: CASKGQTYGYTF. CDR3 nucleotides: TGTGCCAGCAAGGGACAGACCTATGGCTACACCTTC.

The J gene is TRBJ2-7, the V gene TRBV19; D perhaps matches TRBD2 (6 bases). The CDR3 length is 14 residues. Per the germline V gene, CDR1 is LNHDA and CDR2 is SQIVND (reference sequence). Deletions cut 5 bases from V and 2 bases from J, with 13 bases between. In DNA, the CDR3 is TGTGCCAGTAGTCAAGGGGAGGCAACCTACGAGCAGTACTTC. Translating it yields CASSQGEATYEQYF.

Only a few counts were recorded for this clone. This rearrangement joins TRBV6-6 to TRBJ2-5, with D tentatively TRBD2 (6 bases). Trimming shortened V by 8 bases and J by 7 bases, and 20 bases separated the two germline ends. Germline V gene lookup returns CDR1 MNHNY and CDR2 SVGAGI (reference sequence). This CDR3 has 14 residues. The CDR3 sequence is CASSGTSVGGTQYF. CDR3 nucleotides: TGTGCCAGCTCGGGGACGTCGGTGGGGGGGACCCAGTACTTC.

The chain joins TRBV14 to TRBJ2-3, with 11 bases matching TRBD2. With 4 bases clipped from V and 1 base from J, the junction kept 7 bases outside the gene matches. The CDR3 has 17 amino acids. The germline V gene encodes CDR1 SGHDN and CDR2 FVKESK. This CDR3 reads CASSLLLLAGGTDTQYF. CDR3 DNA sequence: TGTGCCAGCAGCCTACTGTTACTAGCGGGAGGCACAGATACGCAGTATTTT.

The V gene is TRBV9, the J gene TRBJ2-5, with 8 positions matching TRBD2. CDR3 length equals 14 residues. CDR1 is SGDLS, CDR2 YYNGEE, per germline. After removal of 0 bases from V and 4 bases from J, the junction contained 2 bases not matched to a gene. This CDR3 is CASSVGLAGETQYF. The CDR3 coding sequence is TGTGCCAGCAGCGTAGGTCTAGCGGGAGAGACCCAGTACTTC.

CDR3 amino acids: CSVGGMIGYTF. The DNA of the CDR3 is TGCAGTGTCGGCGGTATGATAGGCTACACCTTC. The chain carries TRBV20-1 and TRBJ1-2; D remains ambiguous. The CDR3 loop spans 11 amino acids. Looked up from germline, CDR1 is DFQATT and CDR2 is SNEGSKA (reference sequence). V was clipped by 7 bases and J by 8 bases, with 14 bases between them.

The chain couples TRBV6-1 to TRBJ2-3; TRBD1 agrees at 12 bases. V was pared by 8 bases and J by 4 bases, with 7 bases of the junction left unmatched. Germline loops: CDR1 MNHNS, CDR2 SASEGT. The length of the CDR3 is 15 residues. The CDR3 region is CASGGGTGGADTQYF. The CDR3, as DNA: TGTGCCAGCGGTGGGGGGACAGGGGGCGCAGATACGCAGTATTTT.

This clone was detected a few times. The V and J genes are TRBV6-1 and TRBJ1-2, with D tentatively TRBD1 (6 bases). Trimming cost V 10 bases and J 2 bases, with 11 bases left between them. The CDR3 spans 12 residues. Germline V lookup: CDR1 MNHNS, CDR2 SASEGT. The CDR3 protein is CATNRVNYGYTF. Written as DNA, the CDR3 is TGTGCCACTAACAGGGTCAACTATGGCTACACCTTC.

The rearrangement uses TRBV28 and TRBJ2-7; D is possibly TRBD1 (5 bases). The CDR3 loop spans 16 amino acids. V was trimmed by 3 bases and J by 3 bases, leaving 18 bases between them. Germline CDR1 and CDR2: MDHEN and SYDVKM. The CDR3 DNA reads TGTGCCAGCAGTTTCGTCCAGGGCCGAAATGGCTACGAGCAGTACTTC. It translates to CASSFVQGRNGYEQYF. The full variable domain, in which reference TRBV28 and TRBJ2-7 provide the parts outside the CDR3, is DVKVTQSSRYLVKRTGEKVFLECVQDMDHENMFWYRQDPGLGLRLIYFSYDVKMKEKGDIPEGYSVSREKKERFSLILESASTNQTSMYLCASSFVQGRNGYEQYFGPGTRLTVT.

The genes are TRBV6-5 and TRBJ2-1; 7 bases line up with TRBD1. Looked up from germline, CDR1 is MNHEY and CDR2 is SVGAGI. The length of the CDR3 is 14 residues. J gave up 3 bases and V 5 bases, and 4 bases lay outside the gene matches. CDR3 region: CASSLRDSYNEQFF. The CDR3 DNA sequence: TGTGCCAGCAGTCTCCGGGACAGCTACAATGAGCAGTTCTTC.

The V and J genes are TRBV19 and TRBJ1-2; D is uncertain. The V and J ends lost 3 bases and 2 bases respectively, with 7 bases between them. The CDR3 is 13 amino acids. Germline V gene data show CDR1 as LNHDA and CDR2 as SQIVND (reference sequence). In nucleotides, the CDR3 is TGTGCCAGTAGTATTCCCGGGAACTATGGCTACACCTTC. It yields the protein CASSIPGNYGYTF. Full variable domain (outside the CDR3, taken from reference TRBV19 and TRBJ1-2): DGGITQSPKYLFRKEGQNVTLSCEQNLNHDAMYWYRQDPGQGLRLIYYSQIVNDFQKGDIAEGYSVSREKKESFPLTVTSAQKNPTAFYLCASSIPGNYGYTFGSGTRLTVV.